The T cell receptor (beta chain) under discussion was sequenced for a study of shared clonotypes between healthy human individuals. General study results and limits: The four-donor shared clonotypes exceeded non-shared clonotypes in generation probability, with non-shared ones scoring lower.

Per the authors' pipeline: ImmunoSEQ gave junction-only sequences without quality scores, so filtering differed. Repertoires were generated with immunoSEQ multiplex PCR, while TCRdb's copy carries only in-frame clones and drops some. The DNA gave D and trimming, while V, J and clone size come from that table. The sample lists roughly 760,000 clones, around 67% occurring once. Comment on this clone: The antigen is unknown.

Donors, healthy HIV-negative adults, lacked recent acute infections or vaccinations. Sequencing was carried out using memory CD4+ T cells sorted from blood. Subset specified: CD45RA-negative fraction. The receptor was isolated from a woman aged 25-40 years in good health.

CDR3 DNA: TGCAGCGCCCGTGGGACTAGCAGTGAGCAGTTCTTC. The encoded protein is CSARGTSSEQFF. The chain has TRBV29-1 and TRBJ2-1, with TRBD2 identical over 9 bases. CDR3 length: 12 residues. Germline V gives CDR1 SQVTM, CDR2 ANQGSEA. After removal of 7 bases from V and 9 bases from J, the junction contained 7 bases not matched to a gene.